This T cell receptor (beta chain) was recovered during a study of beta chain features in type 1 diabetes. About this clone itself: The antigen is unknown.

Study-wide results and caveats: Among patients with Type 1 diabetes, TCRB CDR3s were moderately but significantly shorter in every one of the four CD4+ subsets.

Expressed TCRB transcripts were sequenced because the entire RNA isolate underwent reverse transcription. Clones were sequenced by immunoSEQ multiplex PCR, and TCRdb holds only the in-frame ones, with some missing. Here the sample spans a few hundred thousand clones, over 7.5% being singletons. Sorting with CD45RO/CCR7/CD25/CD127/CD95/CD27 yielded naive, central memory, regulatory and stem-like memory CD4+ cells. CDR1 and CDR2 (germline): MNHNS, SASEGT. With 3 bases removed from V and 6 bases from J, the gap between germline ends came to 11 bases. The CDR3 sequence is 13 residues long. This chain uses TRBV6-1 with TRBJ1-1; no firm D call. The source of this sequence is a woman younger than 30 in good health. Sequenced material: naive CD4+ T cells from blood. The DNA for the CDR3 is TGTGCCAGCAGTGAGTCGAAGCTATCTGAAGCTTTCTTT. It is translated as CASSESKLSEAFF.